This T cell receptor beta chain was recovered during a study of blood T cell repertoires in COVID-19. Study-level information: COVID-19 samples from acute and convalescent phases originated in the United States, Italy and Spain. T cells, B-cell-depleted T cells, or PBMCs provided the cDNA or gDNA that served as material.

The junction had 7 bases not matched to a gene; V was cut back by 4 bases and J by 4 bases. The length of the CDR3 is 14 residues. CDR1 is SGDLS, CDR2 YYNGEE, per germline. Study processing details: Nucleated cell number was recorded as an estimate derived from reference gene primer amplification. TCRdb's copy holds only in-frame clones and misses some; the assay was immunoSEQ multiplex PCR. V, J and clone size were drawn from that table, and D and trimming were deduced from the DNA. Of more than 150,000 clones listed, almost 80% are singletons. Sequences were obtained from peripheral blood. The TCR originated in a man aged 55 to 69 with active or convalescent COVID-19. The chain links TRBV9 to TRBJ1-1, with 7 nucleotides matching TRBD1. The CDR3 DNA reads TGTGCCAGCAGCTCTGAGACAGGGCTCACTGAAGCTTTCTTT. Translation: CASSSETGLTEAFF.